The TCR beta chain described here comes from a study of blood T cells in healthy people across ages. In its sample, this clonotype was seen many times. Through a sample-barcoded 5' primer and a J-beta primer mix, a second PCR was run for 7 to 11 cycles. Each cDNA was tagged by a template-switch adaptor containing 12 random nucleotides. TCRdb analysed the 5' RACE reads with MiXCR anew, one entry per CDR3 protein. This table has approximately 810,000 distinct CDR3 sequences, more than 25% appearing once. V dropped 4 bases and J dropped 1; count of bases not matched to a gene: 8. CDR3 size: 16 residues. The germline CDR1 and CDR2 sequences are SGHAT and FQNNGV. In each sample, at least 7 million PBMCs were isolated.

The clonotype originates from an elderly woman in good health. The sequenced material came from blood. The chain recombines TRBV11-2 with TRBJ2-5, with 8 bases fitting TRBD2. CDR3 sequence: CASSSLAGGAQETQYF. CDR3 coding DNA: TGTGCCAGCAGCTCCCTCGCCGGGGGGGCCCAAGAGACCCAGTACTTC.